Below, one TCR beta chain is given with its context. The data stem from a study of blood T cell repertoires in COVID-19. Study information: The study drew acute and convalescent COVID-19 samples from the United States, Italy and Spain.

Measured with immunoSEQ multiplex PCR; TCRdb has only the in-frame clones, and not every one. Of roughly 200,000 clones listed, around 80% are singletons. The germline V gene has CDR1 MDHEN and CDR2 SYDVKM. Trimming took off 6 bases at V and 4 bases at J, with 9 bases between the two ends. The CDR3 runs to 12 residues. The TCR was taken from a woman older than 75 with active or convalescent COVID-19. The V call is TRBV28, the J call TRBJ1-1; D remains unclear. Material: peripheral blood. For the CDR3, the DNA is TGTGCCAGCAGCTATGTCGGCACTGAAGCTTTCTTT. Translation: CASSYVGTEAFF.